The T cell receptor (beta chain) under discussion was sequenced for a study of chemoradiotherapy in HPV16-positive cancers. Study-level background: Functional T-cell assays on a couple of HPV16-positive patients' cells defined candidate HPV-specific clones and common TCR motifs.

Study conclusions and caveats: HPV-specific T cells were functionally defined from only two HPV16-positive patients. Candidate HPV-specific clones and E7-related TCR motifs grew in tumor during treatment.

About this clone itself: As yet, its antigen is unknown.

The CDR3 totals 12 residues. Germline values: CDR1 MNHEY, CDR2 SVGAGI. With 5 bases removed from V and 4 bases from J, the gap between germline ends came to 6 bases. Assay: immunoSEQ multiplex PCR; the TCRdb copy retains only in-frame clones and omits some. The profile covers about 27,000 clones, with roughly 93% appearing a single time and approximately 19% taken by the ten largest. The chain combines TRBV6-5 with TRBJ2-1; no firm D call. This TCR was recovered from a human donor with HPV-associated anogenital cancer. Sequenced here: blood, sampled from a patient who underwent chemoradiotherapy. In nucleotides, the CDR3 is TGTGCCAGCAGTGCCCCGTACAATGAGCAGTTCTTC. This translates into CASSAPYNEQFF.